The 25 T cell receptor beta chains in this list originate from one sample, sequenced in a study of cytomegalovirus exposure and HLA in healthy donors. Sequencing was performed with immunoSEQ multiplex PCR; in TCRdb, only in-frame clones are kept and a portion is missing. The sample has approximately 180,000 clones, about 84% seen once. The sequenced sample consisted of PBMCs. All receptors come from a woman younger than 35 in good health and CMV-seronegative.

The chain uses TRBV4-1 and TRBJ1-2; D remains unclear. There are 13 residues in the CDR3. V lost 0 bases and J lost 14, with 16 bases in between. Germline V gene lookup returns CDR1 MGHRA and CDR2 YSYEKL. The CDR3 DNA reads as TGCGCCAGCAGCCAAGAGCAGATTCCTAGGATTACCTTC. Its translation: CASSQEQIPRITF.

The genes are TRBV5-4 and TRBJ2-1; 7 positions match TRBD2. The CDR3 covers 14 residues. CDR1 and CDR2 from the germline V gene are SGHNT and YYREEE (reference sequence). V was clipped by 5 bases and J by 3 bases; unmatched bases: 5. CDR3: CASSQRTSYNEQFF. In nucleotides, the CDR3 is TGTGCCAGCAGTCAAAGGACTAGCTACAATGAGCAGTTCTTC.

The chain combines TRBV19 with TRBJ2-7; 8 positions match TRBD1. V dropped 3 bases and J dropped 4; count of bases not matched to a gene: 8. The CDR3 runs 15 residues. In germline, CDR1 is LNHDA, CDR2 SQIVND (reference sequence). The CDR3, as DNA: TGTGCCAGTAGTATGGGGACAGGAGTGGCGTACGAGCAGTACTTC. As protein: CASSMGTGVAYEQYF.

The CDR3 DNA reads TGTGCCAGCAGCGACGAGGGACAGCCAAGAAACTATGGCTACACCTTC. Translating gives CASSDEGQPRNYGYTF. This sequence joins TRBV5-6 and TRBJ1-2; 7 positions agree with TRBD1. Germline assignment: CDR1 SGHDT and CDR2 YYEEEE. This CDR3 comprises 16 residues. Unmatched junction bases numbered 11, after V lost 4 bases and J lost 2 bases.

This clone came up once. The rearrangement joins TRBV27 to TRBJ2-2; no definite D call. In germline, CDR1 is MNHEY, CDR2 SMNVEV (reference sequence). Deletions cut 2 bases from V and 5 bases from J, with 9 bases between. This CDR3 contains 14 residues. CDR3 in amino acids: CASSLQVRTGELFF. The CDR3 bases are TGTGCCAGCAGTTTACAGGTCAGGACCGGGGAGCTGTTTTTT.

This chain links TRBV28 with TRBJ2-7; tentatively, D is TRBD2 (6 bases). The CDR3 has 14 residues. Germline values: CDR1 MDHEN, CDR2 SYDVKM. Trimming took off 10 bases at V and 1 base at J, with 17 bases between the two ends. CDR3 amino acids: CATHAGTASYEQYF. As DNA, the CDR3 is TGTGCCACCCATGCCGGGACTGCATCCTACGAGCAGTACTTC.

This chain connects TRBV5-6 to TRBJ1-3; D remains unclear. The ends were cut back, 1 base at V and 0 bases at J, with 11 bases in the middle. In germline, CDR1 is SGHDT, CDR2 YYEEEE. The CDR3 is made up of 16 amino acids. This CDR3 reads CASSLRGTSSGNTIYF. DNA of the CDR3: TGTGCCAGCAGCTTGCGAGGTACGAGCTCTGGAAACACCATATATTTT. The full variable domain, its missing parts supplied by reference TRBV5-6 and TRBJ1-3, is DAGVTQSPTHLIKTRGQQVTLRCSPKSGHDTVSWYQQALGQGPQFIFQYYEEEERQRGNFPDRFSGHQFPNYSSELNVNALLLGDSALYLCASSLRGTSSGNTIYFGEGSWLTVV.

The chain couples TRBV28 to TRBJ1-1; no clear D gene. V lost 11 bases and J 6 bases, leaving 19 bases between the germline ends. The germline CDR1 and CDR2 sequences are MDHEN and SYDVKM. The CDR3 is made up of 13 amino acids. The CDR3 is CASTALIQAEAFF. DNA of the CDR3: TGTGCCTCCACGGCTCTTATCCAGGCTGAAGCTTTCTTT.

The chain joins TRBV7-6 to TRBJ2-1; a weak D match, TRBD1 (6 bases). V shed 5 bases and J shed 4 bases, with 12 bases lying between them. This CDR3 has 14 residues. CDR1 SGHVS and CDR2 FNYEAQ come from the germline V gene. The CDR3 protein is CASSTRTEYNEQFF. The DNA of the CDR3 is TGTGCCAGCAGCACTAGGACAGAGTACAATGAGCAGTTCTTC.

This clone was detected only a few times. The rearrangement links TRBV5-8 to TRBJ1-1; 8 nucleotides agree with TRBD1. Germline V gene data show CDR1 as SGHTS and CDR2 as YDEGEE. J was trimmed by 2 bases and V by 2 bases; bases with no gene match: 2. This CDR3 comprises 14 residues. As DNA, the CDR3 is TGTGCCAGCAGCTTCGGGACAGGCAACACTGAAGCTTTCTTT. Translating it yields CASSFGTGNTEAFF.

This chain uses TRBV27 with TRBJ1-2; maybe TRBD1 (5 bases). Trimming stripped 3 bases from V and 6 bases from J, with 14 bases between. Germline V lookup: CDR1 MNHEY, CDR2 SMNVEV (reference sequence). This CDR3 region has 14 residues. The CDR3 here is CASSFGQGPDGYTF. The CDR3 coding sequence is TGTGCCAGCAGTTTCGGGCAGGGCCCTGATGGCTACACCTTC.

There are a few counts of this clone. J is TRBJ2-1 and V is TRBV30; 7 bases align to TRBD1. Trimming cost V 2 bases and J 5 bases; bases outside gene matches: 3. Germline V gene lookup returns CDR1 GTSNPN and CDR2 SVGIG (reference sequence). There are 13 residues in the CDR3. CDR3 nucleotides: TGTGCCTGGAGTTGGGACAGCAACAATGAGCAGTTCTTC. As protein: CAWSWDSNNEQFF.

The genes are TRBV5-8 and TRBJ1-2; TRBD1 matches at 7 bases. CDR3 length equals 14 residues. Trimming at V came to 3 bases and at J to 3 bases, leaving 5 bases not matched to a gene. Germline V gene data show CDR1 as SGHTS and CDR2 as YDEGEE. CDR3 nucleotide sequence: TGTGCCAGCAGCTCGACAGGGACCTACTATGGCTACACCTTC. It is translated as CASSSTGTYYGYTF.

CDR3 region: CASSLSGDSSDTQYF. For the CDR3, the DNA is TGCGCCAGCAGCTTGTCCGGGGATTCTTCAGATACGCAGTATTTT. The chain combines TRBV5-1 with TRBJ2-3, with TRBD2 as a possible D gene (5 bases). Germline V lookup: CDR1 SGHRS, CDR2 YFSETQ. The V gene lost 1 base and the J gene lost 4 bases, with 13 bases spanning the gap. The CDR3 runs to 15 residues.

The V call is TRBV7-8, the J call TRBJ2-7; a possible D gene is TRBD1 (6 bases). The CDR3 covers 14 residues. Germline values: CDR1 SGHVS, CDR2 FQNEAQ. V dropped 5 bases and J dropped 2 bases, with 13 bases sitting between them. The CDR3 DNA is TGTGCCAGCAGCCCGGCCGAGGGGGCCTACGAGCAGTACTTC. The encoded protein is CASSPAEGAYEQYF.

The rearrangement joins TRBV29-1 to TRBJ2-5; D ambiguous. The V end lost 8 bases, the J end lost 7 bases, and 11 bases lay between the germline ends. The CDR3 sequence is 10 residues long. Germline values: CDR1 SQVTM, CDR2 ANQGSEA. The CDR3 nucleotides are TGCAGCTCGCGGTCGGGGACCCAGTACTTC. Protein product: CSSRSGTQYF.

The chain has TRBV5-5 and TRBJ1-2, with no clear D. Germline V gives CDR1 SGHKS, CDR2 YYEKEE (reference sequence). V gave up 4 bases and J gave up 3 bases, with 13 bases separating them. CDR3 length equals 14 residues. Here the CDR3 reads CASSVSPGDYGYTF. DNA of the CDR3: TGTGCCAGCAGCGTCTCCCCCGGGGACTATGGCTACACCTTC.

V gene TRBV7-9 combines with J gene TRBJ1-1; 7 bases fit TRBD1. This CDR3 has 14 amino acids. J gave up 1 base and V 3 bases, and 2 bases lay outside the gene matches. Germline loops: CDR1 SEHNR, CDR2 FQNEAQ (reference sequence). The CDR3 DNA reads as TGTGCCAGCAGCTTGTACAGGGGGAACACTGAAGCTTTCTTT. Translated: CASSLYRGNTEAFF.

This clone was seen a single time. The chain combines TRBV6-4 with TRBJ1-5; no clear D gene. The germline V gene encodes CDR1 MRHNA and CDR2 SNTAGT. The CDR3 consists of 14 residues. Deletions cut 5 bases from V and 2 bases from J, with 10 bases between. The CDR3 region has the DNA TGTGCCAGCAGTCTAACAGTTGGCAATCAGCCCCAGCATTTT. This gives the protein CASSLTVGNQPQHF.

The gene calls are TRBV5-1 and TRBJ2-7; TRBD1 matches at 8 bases. This CDR3 is built from 15 residues. V shed 4 bases, J shed 2 bases, and the junction held 8 bases outside the gene matches. CDR1 is SGHRS and CDR2 is YFSETQ in the germline V gene. CDR3 region: CASSPGTGNAYEQYF. The CDR3 DNA follows: TGCGCCAGCAGCCCCGGGACAGGAAACGCCTACGAGCAGTACTTC.

The chain uses TRBV9 and TRBJ1-2, with 9 positions matching TRBD1. The CDR3 runs 14 residues. Germline values: CDR1 SGDLS, CDR2 YYNGEE. Trimming took 2 bases from V and 4 from J; bases not matched to a gene: 3. CDR3 nucleotides: TGTGCCAGCAGCGTCCCGGGACAGGGCTATGGCTACACCTTC. It specifies CASSVPGQGYGYTF.

V usage is TRBV28 and J usage is TRBJ1-1, with 8 bases matching TRBD1. The V gene's germline CDR1 is MDHEN and CDR2 SYDVKM. The CDR3 length is 16 residues. Trimming removed 5 bases from V and 3 bases from J; junction bases left unmatched: 11. CDR3 residues: CASSLGQGRQDTEAFF. Here the CDR3 DNA reads TGTGCCAGCAGTCTCGGACAGGGTCGGCAGGACACTGAAGCTTTCTTT.

This rearrangement joins TRBV6-5 to TRBJ1-1; 7 bases agree with TRBD1. From germline, CDR1 is MNHEY and CDR2 SVGAGI. This CDR3 comprises 14 residues. The junction had 6 bases not matched to a gene; V was cut back by 6 bases and J by 2 bases. This CDR3 is CASRPGTANTEAFF. CDR3 bases: TGTGCCAGCAGGCCCGGGACAGCCAACACTGAAGCTTTCTTT.

V is TRBV7-9 and J is TRBJ1-2, with 8 bases lining up with TRBD1. Unmatched junction bases numbered 4, after V lost 4 bases and J lost 6 bases. The CDR3 covers 13 residues. The germline CDR1 and CDR2 sequences are SEHNR and FQNEAQ (reference sequence). The CDR3 protein is CASSSGQANGYTF. For the CDR3, the DNA is TGTGCCAGCAGCTCGGGACAGGCGAATGGCTACACCTTC.

This clone appeared a single time. The V call is TRBV7-7, the J call TRBJ2-5; D might be TRBD1 (5 bases). The CDR3 is made up of 14 amino acids. V gave up 5 bases and J gave up 4 bases, with 14 bases separating them. Germline V gene lookup returns CDR1 SSHAT and CDR2 FNYEAQ (reference sequence). As DNA, the CDR3 is TGTGCCAGCAGCCCACAAGGTCAGGGAGAGACCCAGTACTTC. Its translation is CASSPQGQGETQYF.